This paragraph covers one TCR beta chain sequence. Its antigen is not identified. The sample carries other DNA sequences with the same CDR3. This entry is derived from a study of graft-versus-host responses after intestinal transplantation. Sequenced by immunoSEQ multiplex PCR; TCRdb stores in-frame clones only, minus some. The table records over 100,000 clones, 85% to 95% of them present only once. The sample consisted of unstimulated CD4+ T cells sorted from spleen or lymph node cells, taken before intestinal transplant. The sequence came from a human donor who received an intestinal transplant.

CDR3 region: CASSLGAGLNTEAFF. The CDR3 nucleotides read TGCGCCAGCAGCTTGGGTGCCGGTTTGAACACTGAAGCTTTCTTT. The V and J genes are TRBV5-1 and TRBJ1-1; D is uncertain. CDR1 and CDR2 (germline): SGHRS, YFSETQ. Between the trimmed V and J ends, which lost 0 bases and 0 bases, there was a span of 9 bases. CDR3 length: 15 amino acids.